These 29 T cell receptor beta chains were all obtained from the same sample, sequenced in a study of regulatory T cells in long-lasting Graves disease. For TCR beta, libraries came from iRepertoire HTBI primers and Arm-PCR of CDR3 regions. TCRdb re-called the multiplex PCR reads with MiXCR, one entry per CDR3 protein. The sample has 450,000 or so distinct CDR3 sequences, less than 25% seen once. Time point of the sample: persistent/refractory GD, antithyroid drugs over 5 years with positive TRAb. Preparation of the TCR library used RNA extracted from PBMCs. The sequenced sample was peripheral blood mononuclear cells (PBMCs), obtained when the disease was refractory, from a patient treated with antithyroid drugs. These receptors all come from a female donor with Graves disease.

This clonotype was recorded many times. The chain links TRBV6-9 to TRBJ1-2; TRBD1 aligns across 8 bases. This CDR3 contains 14 residues. Per germline, CDR1 MNHGY and CDR2 SVAAGI. V shed 3 bases and J 6 bases; nucleotides not matched to a gene: 6. CDR3 residues: CASSYSDRGHGYTF. CDR3 DNA: TGTGCCAGCAGTTACTCAGACAGGGGTCATGGCTACACCTTC.

The genes are TRBV5-4 and TRBJ2-2; D is uncertain. The germline V and J ends were trimmed by 5 bases and 6 bases, with 11 bases remaining between them. Germline V CDR1 and CDR2: SGHNT, YYREEE (reference sequence). The CDR3 spans 13 residues. The CDR3 reads CASSSPRAGELFF. CDR3 sequence (DNA): TGTGCCAGCAGTTCCCCACGGGCCGGGGAGCTGTTTTTT.

This clonotype was seen a few times. The chain uses TRBV9 and TRBJ2-7; TRBD2 might be the D (5 bases). The CDR3 length is 14 residues. V was trimmed by 4 bases and J by 2 bases, leaving 13 bases between them. Germline assignment: CDR1 SGDLS and CDR2 YYNGEE. The CDR3 coding sequence is TGTGCCAGCAGCCCCAGCGGAGAACCCTACGAGCAGTACTTC. This translates into CASSPSGEPYEQYF.

The chain employs TRBV6-1 and TRBJ2-3; no firm D call. The CDR3 length is 13 residues. Germline assignment: CDR1 MNHNS and CDR2 SASEGT. The V end was cut by 4 bases, the J end by 3 bases, with 8 bases between. CDR3 nucleotide sequence: TGTGCCAGCAGTGCGGTAATGACAGATACGCAGTATTTT. The encoded protein is CASSAVMTDTQYF.

V gene TRBV29-1 combines with J gene TRBJ2-7; perhaps D is TRBD1 or TRBD2 (6 bases each). There are 16 residues in the CDR3. Germline V gene lookup returns CDR1 SQVTM and CDR2 ANQGSEA. V gave up 0 bases and J gave up 4 bases, with 19 bases separating them. CDR3 loop: CSVEEWVGGASYEQYF. In DNA form, the CDR3 reads TGCAGCGTTGAAGAATGGGTGGGGGGCGCGTCTTACGAGCAGTACTTC.

The chain has TRBV12-3 or TRBV12-4 and TRBJ2-4; D may match TRBD1 or TRBD2 (6 bases each). Trimming left V 4 bases short and J 6 bases short, with 10 bases between. The CDR3 runs 13 residues. Here the CDR3 reads CASSSGGGNIQYF. CDR3 DNA sequence: TGTGCCAGCAGTTCCGGGGGCGGAAACATTCAGTACTTC.

In this sample, this clonotype turned up a few times. The chain carries TRBV20-1 and TRBJ2-2, with 11 bases aligning to TRBD2. Germline lookup yields CDR1 DFQATT and CDR2 SNEGSKA (reference sequence). The CDR3 loop spans 14 amino acids. V lost 3 bases to trimming and J lost 3 bases; unmatched junction nucleotides: 0. As DNA, the CDR3 is TGCAGTGCTAGGGGACTAGCGGACACCGGGGAGCTGTTTTTT. This codes for CSARGLADTGELFF.

The gene calls are TRBV19 and TRBJ2-3, with D perhaps matching TRBD1 or TRBD2 (5 bases each). The CDR3 extends over 18 amino acids. In germline, CDR1 is LNHDA, CDR2 SQIVND (reference sequence). The germline V and J ends were trimmed by 0 bases and 2 bases, with 18 bases remaining between them. CDR3 DNA: TGTGCCAGTAGTATAGAAAGACCGGGACGGCTGTCCACAGATACGCAGTATTTT. Its translation is CASSIERPGRLSTDTQYF.

This clonotype was seen a handful of times. J is TRBJ2-1 and V is TRBV2, with 12 positions matching TRBD2. Germline CDR1 is SNHLY and CDR2 is FYNNEI. After removal of 6 bases from V and 10 bases from J, the junction contained 4 bases not matched to a gene. The CDR3 has 13 amino acids. CDR3: CASRTGTSGEQFF. In nucleotides, the CDR3 is TGTGCCAGCAGGACCGGGACTAGCGGGGAGCAGTTCTTC.

The rearrangement uses TRBV6-9 and TRBJ2-7; 7 nucleotides line up with TRBD1. The V gene's germline CDR1 is MNHGY and CDR2 SVAAGI. The CDR3 has 14 residues. The J segment lost 2 bases and the V segment lost 3 bases, leaving 4 bases of the junction unmatched. CDR3 amino acids: CASSYSRGTYEQYF. The CDR3, as DNA: TGTGCCAGCAGTTACTCCAGGGGGACCTACGAGCAGTACTTC.

Details on this clonotype: This could be a read error, since a much larger clone is one nucleotide away. The chain is built from TRBV7-8 and TRBJ1-5; no firm D call. Germline assignment: CDR1 SGHVS and CDR2 FQNEAQ. The CDR3 sequence is 14 residues long. The CDR3 here is CTSSLVGYNQPQHF. In DNA, the CDR3 is TGTACCAGCAGCTTAGTAGGCTACAATCAGCCCCAGCATTTT.

This clonotype was detected ten times or more. J is TRBJ1-2 and V is TRBV10-3; D unclear. Germline values: CDR1 ENHRY, CDR2 SYGVKD. This CDR3 comprises 13 residues. V gave up 4 bases and J gave up 4 bases, with 10 bases separating them. For the CDR3, the DNA is TGTGCCATCAGTGGACGGAAGCTCTATGGCTACACCTTC. Translated: CAISGRKLYGYTF.

Remarks on this clonotype: One base away lies a much larger clone, so this may be a sequencing read error. Without the conserved terminal phenylalanine or tryptophan, this CDR3 likely stems from a read error. The rearrangement joins TRBV28 to TRBJ1-2; possibly TRBD1 for D (6 bases). Germline V CDR1 and CDR2: MDHEN, SYDVKM. The CDR3 has 13 residues. V lost 7 bases, J lost 7 bases, and 16 bases lay in between. The CDR3 DNA sequence: TGTGCCAGCACCCCAGACAGGCCCCGTGGCTACACCTCC. Its protein product is CASTPDRPRGYTS.

This clonotype was recorded at least ten times. V gene TRBV10-3 combines with J gene TRBJ1-1; a possible D gene is TRBD1 (5 bases). Deletions cut 2 bases from V and 5 bases from J, with 12 bases between. CDR1 is ENHRY, CDR2 SYGVKD, per germline. The CDR3 has 14 residues. In DNA form, the CDR3 reads TGTGCCATCAGTGAGGTTGAGGGGCGGACTGAAGCTTTCTTT. This translates into CAISEVEGRTEAFF.

This chain links TRBV3-1 with TRBJ2-5; 8 bases are a match to TRBD1. Germline V gene sequence: CDR1 LGHDT, CDR2 YNNKEL (reference sequence). Trimming cost V 2 bases and J 3 bases; bases outside gene matches: 11. The CDR3 extends over 17 amino acids. The CDR3: CASSQSPGQGIKETQYF. In DNA form, the CDR3 reads TGTGCCAGCAGCCAATCCCCTGGACAGGGTATCAAAGAGACCCAGTACTTC.

With regard to this clonotype: A much larger clone is a single base away; this may be a read error. The rearrangement uses TRBV20-1 and TRBJ2-5, with D perhaps assigned TRBD1 or TRBD2 (5 bases each). The germline CDR1 and CDR2 sequences are DFQATT and SNEGSKA (reference sequence). CDR3 length equals 14 residues. CDR3 coding DNA: TGCAGTGCTAGAGGGGGCAGAGGGAGAGAGGCCCAGTACTTC. As protein: CSARGGRGREAQYF.

A few counts support this clonotype. The chain employs TRBV12-3 or TRBV12-4 and TRBJ2-7; 13 bases map to TRBD2. V shed 9 bases, J shed 5 bases, and the junction held 16 bases outside the gene matches. This CDR3 contains 17 residues. The DNA of the CDR3 is TGTGCCAGTAGTATAACCTCAGGACTAGCGGGAGTACACGAGCAGTACTTC. It translates to CASSITSGLAGVHEQYF.

This clonotype was detected only a few times. The chain couples TRBV12-3 or TRBV12-4 to TRBJ2-7; no clear D gene. V gave up 2 bases and J gave up 6 bases, with 8 bases separating them. CDR3 length equals 12 residues. This CDR3 is CASSLFVSEQYF. The DNA of the CDR3 is TGTGCCAGCAGTTTATTCGTCTCCGAGCAGTACTTC.

This clonotype was recorded once. The chain carries TRBV19 and TRBJ2-3; D is unclear. This CDR3 is built from 13 residues. Trimming took 3 bases from V and 6 from J, leaving 10 bases between them. Germline V CDR1 and CDR2: LNHDA, SQIVND (reference sequence). CDR3 sequence (DNA): TGTGCCAGTAGTATTTATCTCTGGGATACGCAGTATTTT. Translating gives CASSIYLWDTQYF.

This sequence joins TRBV28 and TRBJ2-3; 9 nucleotides match TRBD2. The germline V gene encodes CDR1 MDHEN and CDR2 SYDVKM. The CDR3 is 17 amino acids. J was trimmed by 5 bases and V by 8 bases; bases with no gene match: 17. DNA of the CDR3: TGTGCCAGCCTTGGTACGCTAGCGGGATCTCCAGTAGATACGCAGTATTTT. Its protein product is CASLGTLAGSPVDTQYF.

This chain joins TRBV20-1 and TRBJ1-1; perhaps TRBD1 as D (5 bases). Trimming left V 4 bases short and J 5 bases short, with 11 bases between. CDR1 DFQATT and CDR2 SNEGSKA come from the germline V gene (reference sequence). The CDR3 is 12 residues long. The CDR3 here is CSAIGWGTEAFF. The CDR3 DNA sequence: TGCAGTGCTATTGGGTGGGGGACTGAAGCTTTCTTT.

This clonotype was seen a few times. CDR3 residues: CASSLAGGLRTYEQYF. For the CDR3, the DNA is TGTGCCAGCAGTTTAGCGGGAGGGCTTCGGACCTACGAGCAGTACTTC. The V gene is TRBV27, the J gene TRBJ2-7, with TRBD2 identical over 9 bases. With 2 bases clipped from V and 2 bases from J, the junction kept 7 bases outside the gene matches. The germline V gene has CDR1 MNHEY and CDR2 SMNVEV (reference sequence). This CDR3 comprises 16 residues.

This clonotype was detected a few times. This chain uses TRBV19 with TRBJ2-7; D unresolved. Germline values: CDR1 LNHDA, CDR2 SQIVND (reference sequence). The CDR3 contains 13 residues. V lost 1 base to trimming and J lost 3 bases, with 7 bases between them. The CDR3 nucleotides read TGTGCCAGTAGTATAGGTTGGAACTACGAGCAGTACTTC. This gives the protein CASSIGWNYEQYF.

This clonotype was seen a handful of times. The chain joins TRBV10-1 to TRBJ1-3; D perhaps matches TRBD1 (5 bases). V was trimmed by 9 bases and J by 0 bases, leaving 18 bases between them. The CDR3 covers 16 residues. Germline loops: CDR1 WNHNN, CDR2 SYGVQD (reference sequence). CDR3 sequence reads: CASPLGGAHSGNTIYF. The CDR3 DNA reads as TGCGCCAGTCCCCTTGGAGGGGCCCACTCTGGAAACACCATATATTTT.

This clonotype has ten or more counts. V gene TRBV28 combines with J gene TRBJ2-5; TRBD2 agrees at 8 bases. Germline CDR1 reads MDHEN; CDR2 reads SYDVKM. The CDR3 is 15 amino acids. J lost 3 bases, V lost 3 bases, and 6 bases had no gene match. CDR3 in DNA: TGTGCCAGCAGTTTGATCCAACTAGCGGAAGAGACCCAGTACTTC. This sequence encodes CASSLIQLAEETQYF. Based on the CDR3 plus reference TRBV28 and TRBJ2-5, the full variable domain is DVKVTQSSRYLVKRTGEKVFLECVQDMDHENMFWYRQDPGLGLRLIYFSYDVKMKEKGDIPEGYSVSREKKERFSLILESASTNQTSMYLCASSLIQLAEETQYFGPGTRLLVL.

The genes are TRBV5-1 and TRBJ2-3, with 7 bases identical to TRBD2. Germline V lookup: CDR1 SGHRS, CDR2 YFSETQ. The CDR3 spans 17 residues. With V trimmed by 4 bases and J by 4 bases, 15 bases remained unmatched. The chain's CDR3 is CASSTPFGGRAADTQYF. The CDR3 DNA follows: TGCGCCAGCAGCACGCCTTTTGGAGGGAGGGCCGCAGATACGCAGTATTTT.

CDR3 protein: CASRVGAYNSPLHF. In DNA form, the CDR3 reads TGTGCCAGCAGAGTCGGGGCCTATAATTCACCCCTCCACTTT. The chain employs TRBV28 and TRBJ1-6; no clear D. With 6 bases removed from V and 2 bases from J, the gap between germline ends came to 8 bases. CDR3 length: 14 amino acids. CDR1 and CDR2 from the germline V gene are MDHEN and SYDVKM.

The rearrangement joins TRBV5-1 to TRBJ2-7, with D tentatively TRBD2 (6 bases). CDR3 length: 14 residues. Germline lookup yields CDR1 SGHRS and CDR2 YFSETQ. V shed 0 bases and J shed 3 bases, with 10 bases lying between them. The CDR3 DNA reads TGCGCCAGCAGCTTGGATAATAGCGGCTACGAGCAGTACTTC. Encoded protein: CASSLDNSGYEQYF.

The V and J genes are TRBV6-5 and TRBJ2-2, with 10 bases matching TRBD2. With 2 bases clipped from V and 2 bases from J, the junction kept 5 bases outside the gene matches. The CDR3 totals 17 residues. Germline assignment: CDR1 MNHEY and CDR2 SVGAGI. For the CDR3, the DNA is TGTGCCAGCAGTTACCGGAGGACTAGCGGAAACACCGGGGAGCTGTTTTTT. This codes for CASSYRRTSGNTGELFF.